This note documents a single T cell receptor (beta chain) sequence. The sample holds a few counts of this clone. Its recognized antigen is unknown. Per-base qualities were not stored, and no clone one base away is much larger. Library preparation was by the immunoSEQ multiplex PCR assay. The multiplex PCR relied on a mix of 60 forward primers for TCR Vbeta segments and 13 reverse primers for TCR Jbeta segments. A multiplex PCR assay on genomic DNA amplified the CDR3 region of rearranged TCR beta genes. On the Illumina HiSeq System, the amplified TCR beta libraries were sequenced as 87-base-pair reads. The paper's processing steps were these. A later analysis tallied roughly 80 million unique TCR beta chains across the 640 or so repertoires, and approximately 12 million of those chains were shared by two or more donors. To remove PCR and sequencing errors, raw reads were error-corrected and collapsed into unique sequences using a nearest-neighbor algorithm that merged closely related sequences. V, D and J gene segments were assigned by aligning CDR3 sequences to IMGT reference sequences. Each retained sequence needed at least a six-nucleotide match to both a V gene segment and a J gene segment. Rearrangements were classified as productive when the CDR3 lacked stop codons and remained in frame with V and J, and all other rearrangements were classified as non-productive. Following IMGT convention, CDR3 was defined as the stretch from the second conserved V-encoded cysteine to the conserved J-encoded phenylalanine. The earlier analysis of some 600 of the donors excluded sequences that lacked an unambiguous match to a single V gene segment. An earlier analysis of several hundred of the donors classified V segments as functional when productive rearrangements were above 56.7% and as segregating when the standard deviation between donors was above 5%. A statistical classification framework was built for diagnosing cytomegalovirus status from the catalog of TCR beta chain sequences. A later analysis assigned V and J genes by comparing TCR nucleotide sequences with IMGT/GENE-DB human TR gene sequences. Using the TCRdist pipeline, a later analysis assigned CDR3 sequences along with most-parsimonious VDJ recombination scenarios. In a later analysis, each TCR beta chain was defined by its CDR3 amino acid sequence together with its V-gene family, and reads without a unique V-gene family were excluded. A later analysis removed several hundred highly shared, low-generation-probability nucleotide sequences to deal with suspected cross-contamination and a sequencing artifact. In a later analysis, a clonal expansion index was calculated for each public chain from normalized within-repertoire ranks of inferred template counts. A later analysis computed generation probabilities with a VDJ recombination model fitted to out-of-frame rearrangements, and checked the results against IGoR. In a later analysis, TCR-TCR, TCR-HLA and TCR-CMV co-occurrence was scored with hypergeometric tests, and a repertoire-size bias correction was applied to TCR pairs. To estimate false discovery rates, a later analysis permuted the HLA or CMV assignments 20 times. In a later analysis, co-occurring TCRs were grouped using DBSCAN, with TCRdist sequence similarity added in when clustering inside HLA-allele-positive subsets. Repertoires with fewer than 30,000 or more than 120,000 public chains, plus five repertoires with anomalous nucleotide sharing, were excluded from co-occurrence clustering. Held by TCRdb, this immuneACCESS table contains in-frame sequences only and omits some clones. Under half of the omission traces to an unresolved V gene where checked; the cause of the rest is unknown. That table gives V, J and clone size, and the DNA gave D and trimming. The sample contains more than 95,000 clones, almost 70% of them found a single time. The ten top clones hold 3% to 3.5% of the sample.

The sample is drawn from a study of cytomegalovirus exposure and HLA in healthy donors (TCRdb year 2017). Regarding the complete study: According to an earlier analysis of several hundred of the donors, 200 million or so T cells yielded 90 million to 140 million unique TCR beta sequences and roughly 280 Gb of sequence data. In the later analysis, no new phenotypic data were used to find candidate immune exposures; instead, reliance was placed on TCR beta sequences and their occurrence across donors. Along with the approximately 700-subject first cohort, a separate validation cohort of over 90 different subjects was used. Using immunosequencing, the study profiled T cell repertoires from some 670 subjects and related those repertoires to cytomegalovirus serostatus. HLA typing included class I and class II loci at four-digit resolution. To study patterns of TCR occurrence, a later analysis re-analyzed previously published TCR beta repertoires from several hundred donors and added high-resolution HLA genotyping. An earlier analysis of some 500 of the donors used high-throughput TCR beta sequencing to judge whether each TCR beta V gene segment behaved as functional or pseudogenic. Typing coverage varied by locus: roughly 629-640 donors for A, B, C, DRB1 and DQB1; around 560 for DQA1; more than 600 for DPA1; fewer than 480 for DPB1. About 280 gigabases of sequencing data and 70 million to 95 million unique TCR sequences made up an early release that covered 500 to 700 HLA-typed donors. Among a few hundred genotyped donors of the cohort, an average of around 240,000 unique TCR beta nucleotide sequences were sequenced per donor, roughly 20% of them non-productive. To predict cytomegalovirus infection status, the study combined high-throughput TCR immunosequencing, statistical association of individual TCRs with disease status, and machine learning. In a later genetic analysis, genome-wide SNP genotypes for about three fifths of the roughly 670 donors were used, and that subset was treated as a discovery cohort. The study aimed to test whether cataloging public T cell receptors could reveal signatures of past pathogen exposure. The genetic ancestry cluster associated with self-reported Caucasian donors included 65% to 90% of the roughly 410 genotyped donors. Every discovery cohort repertoire had been produced on one sequencing platform. A handful of DR-DQ haplotypes were handled as single units for association and clustering because linkage in the cohort was strong. Donor age, sex, ethnicity and CMV serostatus were compiled together with the repertoire data. The research as a whole found: At a false discovery rate of 0.05, a later analysis linked around 17,000 TCR beta sequences to specific HLA alleles. In a later analysis, HLA-associated TCR beta chains were found to be more clonally expanded and to have lower generation probabilities than equally common non-associated chains. In a later analysis, several top co-occurrence clusters were reported to appear linked to parvovirus B19, influenza, CMV and Epstein-Barr virus. In this cohort, only TCR beta chains were sequenced, and detectable features were limited by the absence of alpha or paired-chain data. The presence/absence analyses assumed that sequencing depth was roughly uniform across donors, and that assumption may not be true. A further reported finding was that TCR beta sequences accurately predicted the HLA-A and HLA-B alleles for most subjects in the first cohort. The only immune exposure information available for the cohort was CMV serostatus. The study gave a list of some 150 TCR beta chains associated with cytomegalovirus. According to a later analysis, most CMV-associated TCR beta chains appeared to be HLA-restricted, and the HLA associations seemed to be driven largely by CMV exposure. In vitro tests confirmed that a few of the cytomegalovirus-associated TCR beta chains recognize cytomegalovirus antigens. The authors suggested that the approach could potentially be generalized to other disease states and immunological phenotypes. When HLA alleles, especially DR and DQ, strongly co-occurred, TCR associations were difficult to assign to individual alleles. In a later analysis, the rate of TCR association differed among HLA loci, with DRB1 alleles having the most associated TCRs and HLA-C alleles having the fewest. Some IMGT-functional V segments, including TRBV6-2 and TRBV6-3, could not be told apart with the 87-base-pair reads, so those segments were excluded. A group of highly shared sequence variants was considered likely to be a technical artifact of the sequencing pipeline. A later genetic analysis reported fewer N-insertions in productive TCRs among donors in an Asian-associated ancestry cluster than the roughly 700-donor mean. Linkage disequilibrium might explain the correlated functional status among segregating V segments, but an unknown experimental factor could not be ruled out. V-gene and J-gene trimming of TCR beta chains was associated with a missense DCLRE1C variant in a later genetic analysis, and the association was replicated in an independent cohort. Because some donors lacked HLA typing at each locus, the association tests relied only on the typed subset. Most TCR sequences were observed very rarely across donors, whereas some public TCRs were present in many individuals. In an earlier analysis of about 600 of the donors, most TCR beta V segments appeared in productive rearrangements about 87% or about 30% of the time, broadly matching IMGT annotations. The earlier analysis of about 600 of the donors excluded roughly 17 rarely observed V segments, including chromosome 9 orphons, because counts were too low. The classifier was reported to diagnose cytomegalovirus status with high specificity and sensitivity in both the original and validation cohorts.

The CDR3 holds 14 amino acids from the cysteine to the phenylalanine. Of the read, only the CDR3 DNA is kept; its 42 bases are in frame from base 1. In total, 600 or so healthy bone marrow donors made up the cohort. At the time of sampling, every cohort member was nominally healthy, though immune exposures that went unrecorded were likely present. The donor tested CMV seronegative and was one of the 352 seronegative cohort members. A peripheral blood sample was collected from each donor, and TCR beta sequencing was performed on peripheral blood mononuclear cells. The Qiagen DNeasy Blood Extraction Kit was used to extract genomic DNA from the blood cell samples.

Sequences were obtained from PBMCs. This receptor was identified in a man aged 30 to 39 in good health and CMV-seronegative. The chain is assembled from TRBV21-1 and TRBJ2-7; whether TRBD2, the table's D call, matches the DNA was not checked. TRBV21-1 is described as a pseudogene. The CDR3 region has the sequence CASSKKHKRDEQYF. The nucleotide sequence is TGTGCCAGCAGCAAAAAGCATAAAAGAGACGAGCAGTACTTC.